These 10 T cell receptor beta chains share one sample of origin, sequenced in a study of shared clonotypes between healthy human individuals. Sequencing was performed with immunoSEQ multiplex PCR; in TCRdb, only in-frame clones are kept and a portion is missing. The sample includes 400,000 to 500,000 clones, 70% to 80% of them seen just once. Specimen: PBMCs. Receptors originate from a woman aged 40 to 49 in good health. Some clones in this sample may be carry-over from other donors' samples.

This chain links TRBV5-4 with TRBJ2-1; D is uncertain. The length of the CDR3 is 11 residues. Trimming pared 0 bases from V and 7 bases from J, leaving 2 bases between. CDR1 is SGHNT, CDR2 YYREEE, per germline (reference sequence). The CDR3 DNA reads as TGTGCCAGCAGCTTGGGGAATGAGCAGTTCTTC. Amino acids: CASSLGNEQFF.

This rearrangement joins TRBV25-1 to TRBJ2-5, with D possibly being TRBD1 (5 bases). The end of the DNA aligns better with TRBJ2-7, so the J call may be wrong. The CDR3 loop spans 14 amino acids. Germline V lookup: CDR1 MGHDK, CDR2 SYGVNS. This chain's CDR3 is CASSEGLQAYEQYF. The CDR3 DNA is TGTGCCAGCAGTGAAGGGTTACAGGCCTACGAGCAGTACTTC.

The chain combines TRBV29-1 with TRBJ1-3, with no clear D. Germline V lookup: CDR1 SQVTM, CDR2 ANQGSEA. V was trimmed by 5 bases and J by 0 bases, leaving 11 bases between them. The CDR3 runs to 14 residues. The CDR3 spells CSVRVHPSGNTIYF. The CDR3 DNA is TGCAGCGTTCGGGTACATCCCTCTGGAAACACCATATATTTT.

The chain couples TRBV28 to TRBJ2-2, with D maybe TRBD2 (6 bases). The CDR3 totals 14 residues. With 4 bases removed from V and 5 bases from J, the gap between germline ends came to 11 bases. Germline V gene sequence: CDR1 MDHEN, CDR2 SYDVKM. Written as DNA, the CDR3 is TGTGCCAGCAGTTCCCTAGCGAGGACCGGGGAGCTGTTTTTT. Its protein product is CASSSLARTGELFF.

This rearrangement joins TRBV30 to TRBJ2-1; the match to TRBD1 covers 8 bases. V gave up 3 bases and J gave up 6 bases; unmatched junction bases: 10. The CDR3 is 15 amino acids. Germline assignment: CDR1 GTSNPN and CDR2 SVGIG (reference sequence). CDR3 protein: CAWSPRDRRGNEQFF. CDR3 bases: TGTGCCTGGAGCCCAAGGGACAGGAGGGGCAATGAGCAGTTCTTC. The variable domain in full, with the rest retrieved from reference TRBV30 and TRBJ2-1, is SQTIHQWPATLVQPVGSPLSLECTVEGTSNPNLYWYRQAAGRGLQLLFYSVGIGQISSEVPQNLSASRPQDRQFILSSKKLLLSDSGFYLCAWSPRDRRGNEQFFGPGTRLTVL.

The CDR3 nucleotides read TGTGCCAGCCTCCGGGCGGGTTGGAACAATGAGCAGTTCTTC. It yields the protein CASLRAGWNNEQFF. This chain joins TRBV28 and TRBJ2-1, with a weak D call TRBD2 (5 bases). The CDR3 totals 14 residues. Germline V gene lookup returns CDR1 MDHEN and CDR2 SYDVKM. The ends were cut back, 8 bases at V and 5 bases at J, with 16 bases in the middle.

This sequence joins TRBV4-1 and TRBJ1-2; 8 nucleotides match TRBD1. With 4 bases clipped from V and 4 bases from J, the junction kept 11 bases outside the gene matches. Germline V lookup: CDR1 MGHRA, CDR2 YSYEKL. The CDR3 spans 16 residues. DNA for the CDR3: TGCGCCAGCAGCCCGTGGACAGGGCAAATGGGCTATGGCTACACCTTC. Encoded protein: CASSPWTGQMGYGYTF.

Of note for this clone: The sample carries other DNA sequences with the same CDR3. The chain has TRBV7-8 and TRBJ2-1; 11 positions match TRBD1. CDR3 size: 16 residues. Germline V lookup: CDR1 SGHVS, CDR2 FQNEAQ. J lost 4 bases, V lost 2 bases, and 4 bases had no gene match. The CDR3 DNA follows: TGTGCCAGCAGCTTACTGGGACAGGGGGTGTACAATGAGCAGTTCTTC. Amino acid sequence: CASSLLGQGVYNEQFF.

This clone was seen many times. The chain employs TRBV6-1 and TRBJ1-4; 8 bases map to TRBD1. The CDR3 is made up of 15 amino acids. Germline V lookup: CDR1 MNHNS, CDR2 SASEGT. Trimming took 1 base from V and 7 from J; bases not matched to a gene: 5. The CDR3 is CASSEGEGTGEKLFF. The CDR3 DNA follows: TGTGCCAGCAGTGAAGGCGAGGGGACAGGTGAAAAACTGTTTTTT.

Notes on this clone: The identical CDR3 is also encoded by other nucleotide sequences in the sample. V is TRBV28 and J is TRBJ2-3; D is unresolved. V was shortened by 3 bases and J by 4 bases, with 2 bases between the two germline ends. The CDR3 runs to 11 residues. CDR1 and CDR2 (germline): MDHEN, SYDVKM. The CDR3 loop is CASSLADTQYF. Written as DNA, the CDR3 is TGTGCCAGCAGTTTGGCAGATACGCAGTATTTT.